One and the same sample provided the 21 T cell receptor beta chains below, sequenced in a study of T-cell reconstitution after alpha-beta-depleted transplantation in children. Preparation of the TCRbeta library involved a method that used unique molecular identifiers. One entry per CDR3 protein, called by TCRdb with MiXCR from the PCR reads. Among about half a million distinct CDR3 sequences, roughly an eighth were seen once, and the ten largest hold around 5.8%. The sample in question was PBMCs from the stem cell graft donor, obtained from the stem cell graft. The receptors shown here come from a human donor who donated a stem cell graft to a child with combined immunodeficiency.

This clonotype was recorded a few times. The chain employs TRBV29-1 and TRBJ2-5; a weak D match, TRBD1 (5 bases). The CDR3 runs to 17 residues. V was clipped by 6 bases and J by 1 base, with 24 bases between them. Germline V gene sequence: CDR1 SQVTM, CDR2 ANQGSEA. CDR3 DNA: TGCAGCGTCGCAGAGGATATGGCAGGGCGATTCCAAGAGACCCAGTACTTC. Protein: CSVAEDMAGRFQETQYF.

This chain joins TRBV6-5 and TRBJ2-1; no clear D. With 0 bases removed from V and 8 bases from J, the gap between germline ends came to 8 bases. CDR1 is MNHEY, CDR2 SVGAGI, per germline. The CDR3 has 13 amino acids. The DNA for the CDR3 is TGTGCCAGCAGTTACTCAAGTTTGTATGAGCAGTTCTTC. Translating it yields CASSYSSLYEQFF.

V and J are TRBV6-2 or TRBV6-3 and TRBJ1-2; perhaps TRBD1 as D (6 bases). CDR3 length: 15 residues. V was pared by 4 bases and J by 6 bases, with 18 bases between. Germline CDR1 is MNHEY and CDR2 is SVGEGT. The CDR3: CASSSTSDSGNGYTF. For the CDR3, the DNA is TGTGCCAGCAGTTCCACCTCGGACAGCGGGAATGGCTACACCTTC.

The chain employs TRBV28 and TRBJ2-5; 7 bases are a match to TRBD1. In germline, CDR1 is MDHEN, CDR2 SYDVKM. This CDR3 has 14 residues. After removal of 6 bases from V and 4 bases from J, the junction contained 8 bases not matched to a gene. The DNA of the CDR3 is TGTGCCAGCAGCCGACGGACAGGCAGAGAGACCCAGTACTTC. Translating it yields CASSRRTGRETQYF.

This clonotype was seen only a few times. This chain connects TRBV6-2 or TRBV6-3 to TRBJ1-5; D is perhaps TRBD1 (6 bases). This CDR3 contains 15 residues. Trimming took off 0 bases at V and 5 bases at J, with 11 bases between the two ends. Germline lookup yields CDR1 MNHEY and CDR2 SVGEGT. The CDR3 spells CASSYSSGEDQPQHF. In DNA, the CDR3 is TGTGCCAGCAGTTACTCCTCAGGGGAGGATCAGCCCCAGCATTTT.

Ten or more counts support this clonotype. This CDR3 reads CASSPDSEVYNEQFF. For the CDR3, the DNA is TGTGCCAGCAGCCCGGACTCCGAAGTTTACAATGAGCAGTTCTTC. This chain uses TRBV9 with TRBJ2-1, with D possibly TRBD2 on 5 matching bases. CDR3 length equals 15 residues. Germline V gives CDR1 SGDLS, CDR2 YYNGEE. V lost 4 bases, J lost 4 bases, and 15 bases lay in between.

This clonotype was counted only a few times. The CDR3 protein is CASTSGRGQLDTQYF. The CDR3 region has the DNA TGTGCCAGCACCAGCGGCAGGGGGCAGTTAGATACGCAGTATTTT. V is TRBV27 and J is TRBJ2-3; 8 bases agree with TRBD1. The CDR3 spans 15 residues. Per germline, CDR1 MNHEY and CDR2 SMNVEV (reference sequence). Losses at the gene ends were 7 bases for V and 5 bases for J; bases not matched to a gene: 11.

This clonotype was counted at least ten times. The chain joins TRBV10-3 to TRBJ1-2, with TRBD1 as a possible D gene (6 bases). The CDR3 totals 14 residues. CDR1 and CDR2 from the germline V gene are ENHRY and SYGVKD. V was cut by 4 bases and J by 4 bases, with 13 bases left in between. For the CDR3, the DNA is TGTGCCATCAGTGGAGTCGGGACACTCTATGGCTACACCTTC. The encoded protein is CAISGVGTLYGYTF.

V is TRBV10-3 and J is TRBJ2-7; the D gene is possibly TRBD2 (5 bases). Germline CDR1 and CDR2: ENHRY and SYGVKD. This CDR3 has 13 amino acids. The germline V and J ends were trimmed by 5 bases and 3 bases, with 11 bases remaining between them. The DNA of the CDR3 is TGTGCCATCAGTACCCCGGGATTCTACGAGCAGTACTTC. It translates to CAISTPGFYEQYF.

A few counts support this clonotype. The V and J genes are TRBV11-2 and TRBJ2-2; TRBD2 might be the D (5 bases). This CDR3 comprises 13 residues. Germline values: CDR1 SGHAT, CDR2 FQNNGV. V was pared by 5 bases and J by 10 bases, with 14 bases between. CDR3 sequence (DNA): TGTGCCAGCAGCCTACCGGGAAGTAAGGAGCTGTTTTTT. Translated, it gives CASSLPGSKELFF.

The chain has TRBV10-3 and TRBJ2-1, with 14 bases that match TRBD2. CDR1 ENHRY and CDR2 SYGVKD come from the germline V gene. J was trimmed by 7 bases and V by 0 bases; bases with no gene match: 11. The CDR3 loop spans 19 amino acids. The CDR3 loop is CAISESATPGLAGENEQFF. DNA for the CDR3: TGTGCCATCAGTGAGTCGGCGACCCCGGGACTAGCGGGAGAGAATGAGCAGTTCTTC.

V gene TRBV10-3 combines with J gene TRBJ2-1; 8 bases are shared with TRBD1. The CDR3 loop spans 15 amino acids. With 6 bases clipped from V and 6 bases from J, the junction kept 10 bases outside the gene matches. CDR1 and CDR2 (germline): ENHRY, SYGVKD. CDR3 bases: TGTGCCATCAGACCGACAGGGGAATCGGGCAATGAGCAGTTCTTC. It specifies CAIRPTGESGNEQFF.

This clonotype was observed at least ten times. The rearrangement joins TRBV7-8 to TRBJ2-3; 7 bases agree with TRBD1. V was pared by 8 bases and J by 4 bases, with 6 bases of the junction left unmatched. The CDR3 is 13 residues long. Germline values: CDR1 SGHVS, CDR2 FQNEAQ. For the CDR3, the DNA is TGTGCCAGCTCAGACAGGGTGGCAGATACGCAGTATTTT. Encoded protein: CASSDRVADTQYF. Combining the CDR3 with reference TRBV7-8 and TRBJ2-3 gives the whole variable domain GAGVSQSPRYKVAKRGQDVALRCDPISGHVSLFWYQQALGQGPEFLTYFQNEAQLDKSGLPSDRFFAERPEGSVSTLKIQRTQQEDSAVYLCASSDRVADTQYFGPGTRLTVL.

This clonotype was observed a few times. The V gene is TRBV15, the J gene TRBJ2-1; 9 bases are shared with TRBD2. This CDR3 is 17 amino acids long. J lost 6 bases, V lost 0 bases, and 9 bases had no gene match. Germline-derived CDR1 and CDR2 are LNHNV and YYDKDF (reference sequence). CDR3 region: CATSRDRALAGTNEQFF. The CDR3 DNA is TGTGCCACCAGCAGAGATCGGGCCCTAGCGGGAACCAATGAGCAGTTCTTC.

The CDR3 here is CASQGPVVIGAFF. The CDR3 nucleotides read TGTGCCAGCCAGGGGCCCGTCGTCATTGGAGCTTTCTTT. V and J are TRBV2 and TRBJ1-1; weak D call: TRBD1 (6 bases). V was cut by 8 bases and J by 10 bases, with 20 bases left in between. The CDR3 covers 13 residues. Germline-derived CDR1 and CDR2 are SNHLY and FYNNEI.

CDR3 nucleotides: TGCGCCAGCAGCTTGGGAGGGACCCCGGGGCCCCAGCATTTT. It codes for CASSLGGTPGPQHF. The gene calls are TRBV5-1 and TRBJ1-5, with TRBD1 as a possible D gene (5 bases). The CDR3 loop spans 14 amino acids. Trimming cost V 0 bases and J 9 bases, with 13 bases left between them. Germline V lookup: CDR1 SGHRS, CDR2 YFSETQ. The full variable domain, with the rest looked up from reference TRBV5-1 and TRBJ1-5, is KAGVTQTPRYLIKTRGQQVTLSCSPISGHRSVSWYQQTPGQGLQFLFEYFSETQRNKGNFPGRFSGRQFSNSRSEMNVSTLELGDSALYLCASSLGGTPGPQHFGDGTRLSIL.

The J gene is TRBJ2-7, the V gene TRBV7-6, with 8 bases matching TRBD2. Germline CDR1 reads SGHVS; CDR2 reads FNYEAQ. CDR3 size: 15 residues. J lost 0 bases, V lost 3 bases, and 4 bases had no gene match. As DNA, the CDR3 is TGTGCCAGCAGCTTTGAAGCGGGGGTCTCCTACGAGCAGTACTTC. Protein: CASSFEAGVSYEQYF.

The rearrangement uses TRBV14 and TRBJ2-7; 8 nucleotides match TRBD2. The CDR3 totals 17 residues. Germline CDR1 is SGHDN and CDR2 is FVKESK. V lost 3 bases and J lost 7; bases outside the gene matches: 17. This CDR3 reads CASSQKPGLAARWEQYF. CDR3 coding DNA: TGTGCCAGCAGCCAGAAACCCGGACTAGCAGCGAGATGGGAGCAGTACTTC.

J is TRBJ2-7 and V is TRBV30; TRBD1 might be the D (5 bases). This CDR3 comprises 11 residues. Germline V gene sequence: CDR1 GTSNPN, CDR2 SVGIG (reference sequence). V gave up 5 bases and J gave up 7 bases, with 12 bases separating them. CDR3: CAWQTVLEQYF. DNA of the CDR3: TGTGCCTGGCAGACAGTTCTTGAGCAGTACTTC.

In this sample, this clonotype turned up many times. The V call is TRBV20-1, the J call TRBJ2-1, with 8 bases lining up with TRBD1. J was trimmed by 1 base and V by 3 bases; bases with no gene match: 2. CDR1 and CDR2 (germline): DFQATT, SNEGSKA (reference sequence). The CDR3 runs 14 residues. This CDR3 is CSASRQGSYNEQFF. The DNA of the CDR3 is TGCAGTGCTAGCAGACAGGGGTCCTACAATGAGCAGTTCTTC.

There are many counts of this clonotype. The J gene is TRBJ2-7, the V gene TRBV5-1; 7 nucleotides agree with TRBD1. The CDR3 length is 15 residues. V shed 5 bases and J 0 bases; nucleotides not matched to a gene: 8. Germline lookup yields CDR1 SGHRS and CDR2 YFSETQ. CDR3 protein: CASSYEDRPSYEQYF. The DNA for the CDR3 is TGCGCCAGCAGTTATGAGGACAGGCCCTCCTACGAGCAGTACTTC. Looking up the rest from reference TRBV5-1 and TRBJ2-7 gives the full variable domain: KAGVTQTPRYLIKTRGQQVTLSCSPISGHRSVSWYQQTPGQGLQFLFEYFSETQRNKGNFPGRFSGRQFSNSRSEMNVSTLELGDSALYLCASSYEDRPSYEQYFGPGTRLTVT.